This T cell receptor beta chain came from a study of shared clonotypes between healthy human individuals. Study-wide results and caveats: The generation probabilities recorded for non-shared clonotypes fell below those of clonotypes shared by all four donors.

Libraries were prepared by immunoSEQ multiplex PCR; TCRdb keeps only in-frame clonotypes and omits some of them. The table shows under 2.5 million clones, with 85% to 95% occurring only once. Note on this clone: The antigen is not known.

This CDR3 spans 16 amino acids. From germline, CDR1 is SGHRS and CDR2 YFSETQ. Trimming at V came to 0 bases and at J to 5 bases, leaving 10 bases not matched to a gene. The receptor was isolated from a man aged 18 to 30 in good health. Some clones in this sample may be carry-over from other donors' samples. The chain links TRBV5-1 to TRBJ2-7; 8 nucleotides line up with TRBD2. The sequencing sample was made of naive CD4+ T cells from PBMCs. The subset denotes: CD45RA+ positively selected. CDR3 nucleotides: TGCGCCAGCAGCTTGGGGAAGGGACTAGTGGTCGACGAGCAGTACTTC. It specifies CASSLGKGLVVDEQYF.